The clone carrying this T cell receptor (beta chain) was seen a handful of times. These data are taken from a study of cytomegalovirus exposure and HLA in healthy donors. Donors sampled were nominally healthy, though unrecorded immune exposures were likely. A multiplex PCR was run with 60 Vbeta primers and 13 Jbeta primers. Data came from immunoSEQ multiplex PCR; TCRdb stores just in-frame clones and leaves some out. The repertoire holds some 120,000 clones, with roughly 82% as singletons. The V end was cut by 0 bases, the J end by 2 bases, with 8 bases between. Germline V gives CDR1 SGDLS, CDR2 YYNGEE. The CDR3 consists of 14 residues.

Sequenced sample: PBMCs. The sequence came from a male donor in good health and CMV-seropositive. The rearrangement joins TRBV9 to TRBJ1-2; TRBD1 might be the D (5 bases). The DNA for the CDR3 is TGTGCCAGCAGCGTAGGGCAGGGCAACTATGGCTACACCTTC. It is translated as CASSVGQGNYGYTF.